This entry is about one T cell receptor beta chain. Its target is not known. CDR1 and CDR2 from the germline V gene are SGHDT and YYEEEE. CDR3 size: 15 residues. These data originate in a study of monozygotic twins with inflammatory bowel disease. Study-wide results and limits: Sharing of clonotypes with others was lower in IBD patients than in healthy twins, and this was especially so with disease activity.

With the 5' RACE reads reprocessed, TCRdb shows one record per CDR3 protein and no DNA. In total, the table holds some 190,000 distinct CDR3 sequences. Sequencing was carried out using blood. The sequence was collected from a human donor with ulcerative colitis or Crohn's disease, or a healthy co-twin of an affected twin (not recorded which). The chain joins TRBV5-6 to TRBJ2-7; the D call of TRBD2 rests on TCRdb alone, since no DNA is present to check it. This CDR3 is CASSSSSGSSYEQYF.